This T cell receptor beta chain comes out of a study of shared clonotypes between healthy human individuals. The table came from immunoSEQ multiplex PCR; TCRdb's copy has only in-frame clones and leaves some out. The profile shows 450,000 to 650,000 clones, around 76% of them singletons. After removal of 4 bases from V and 8 bases from J, the junction contained 15 bases not matched to a gene. The CDR3 has 16 amino acids. The V gene's germline CDR1 is SNHLY and CDR2 FYNNEI. This clone has at least ten counts. The source of this sequence is a woman aged 35 to 49 in good health. Some clones in this sample may be carry-over from other donors' samples. V usage is TRBV2 and J usage is TRBJ1-2; 8 bases match TRBD1. The sequenced sample consisted of PBMCs. In nucleotides, the CDR3 is TGTGCCAGCAGTGGGACGGCCCCAGGGGGCGCCGGAGGCTACACCTTC. Amino acid sequence: CASSGTAPGGAGGYTF.